These T cell receptor beta chains were read from a single sample in a study of blood T cell repertoires in COVID-19. Using immunoSEQ multiplex PCR, the repertoire was profiled, and TCRdb retains in-frame clones only, with some absent. The table shows about 150,000 clones, with approximately 91% occurring only once. The source material was peripheral blood. The receptors shown here come from a man in his fifties or sixties with acute or convalescent COVID-19. CDR3s include the opening cysteine and the closing phenylalanine or tryptophan. D genes are given only for firm matches. A row's size may be missing; if present it is once, few, many or a size class.

d_call j_call v_call cdr3_length clone_size cdr3_nt cdr3_aa
TRBD2 TRBJ2-5 TRBV9 14 - TGTGCCAGCAGCGCTAGCGGGACGGCAGAGACCCAGTACTTC CASSASGTAETQYF
TRBD1 TRBJ1-1 TRBV6-5 15 - TGTGCCAGCAGTTACCCCACAGGGGGAGGCACTGAAGCTTTCTTT CASSYPTGGGTEAFF
- TRBJ1-3 TRBV30 13 - TGTGCCTGGAGTGTACTTCGGGGAAACACCATATATTTT CAWSVLRGNTIYF
TRBD1 TRBJ2-3 TRBV24-1 17 - TGTGCCACCAGTGACCTGGCCGGACAGGGAGGCACAGATACGCAGTATTTT CATSDLAGQGGTDTQYF
TRBD1 TRBJ2-2 TRBV27 16 - TGTGCCAGCAGCTTCAACGACAGGGTATTGTCCGGGGAGCTGTTTTTT CASSFNDRVLSGELFF
TRBD1 TRBJ1-5 TRBV28 15 - TGTGCCAGCAGTTTCGCCAGGGGGCCTAGGCAGCCCCAGCATTTT CASSFARGPRQPQHF
- TRBJ1-1 TRBV24-1 13 - TGTGCCACCAGTGATAGCAGGGACACTGAAGCTTTCTTT CATSDSRDTEAFF
TRBD1 TRBJ1-5 TRBV19 16 few TGTGCCAGTAGTCCTCGGACAGGGGGCGGGGGTCAGCCCCAGCATTTT CASSPRTGGGGQPQHF
- TRBJ1-1 TRBV28 14 - TGTGCCAGCAGGAAAGGGGAATTGAACACTGAAGCTTTCTTT CASRKGELNTEAFF
TRBD1 TRBJ1-6 TRBV28 15 - TGTGCCAGCAGTTTAGGGGACAGGGATAATTCACCCCTCCACTTT CASSLGDRDNSPLHF
- TRBJ2-5 TRBV2 14 once TGTGCCAGCAGAGAGACTGTAAGCCAAGAGACCCAGTACTTC CASRETVSQETQYF